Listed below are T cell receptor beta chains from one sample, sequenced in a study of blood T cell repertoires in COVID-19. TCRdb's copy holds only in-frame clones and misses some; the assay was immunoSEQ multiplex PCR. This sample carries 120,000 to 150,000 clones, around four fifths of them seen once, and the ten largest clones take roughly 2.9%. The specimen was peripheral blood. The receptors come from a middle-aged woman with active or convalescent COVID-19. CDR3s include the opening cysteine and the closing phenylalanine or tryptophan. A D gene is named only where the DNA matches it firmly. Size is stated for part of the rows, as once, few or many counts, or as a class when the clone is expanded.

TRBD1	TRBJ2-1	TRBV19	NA	TGTGCCAGTAGTTCACGGGGACAGGGCCCACTTTACAATGAGCAGTTCTTC	CASSSRGQGPLYNEQFF
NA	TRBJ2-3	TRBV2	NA	TGTGCCAGTCGGGACTATACGCAGTATTTT	CASRDYTQYF
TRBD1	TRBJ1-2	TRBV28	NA	TGTGCCAGCACCCCCGGGACAGGGGGTGGCTACACCTTC	CASTPGTGGGYTF
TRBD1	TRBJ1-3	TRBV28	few	TGTGCCAGCAGTTCATACAGGGGAACTGGAAACACCATATATTTT	CASSSYRGTGNTIYF
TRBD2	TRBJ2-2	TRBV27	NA	TGTGCCAGCAGAGGTCCTAGCGGGAGGGCGGGCACCGGGGAGCTGTTTTTT	CASRGPSGRAGTGELFF
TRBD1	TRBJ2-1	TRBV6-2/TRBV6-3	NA	TGTGCCAGCAGTTACTTTTTCGGGCGGGTGGGACAGTTGCCCTACAATGAGCAGTTCTTC	CASSYFFGRVGQLPYNEQFF
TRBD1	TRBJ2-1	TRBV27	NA	TGTGCCAGCAGTTTATACAGGGGCTACAATGAGCAGTTCTTC	CASSLYRGYNEQFF
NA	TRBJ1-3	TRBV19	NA	TGTGCCAGTACCCAGGGATTCTCTGGAAACACCATATATTTT	CASTQGFSGNTIYF
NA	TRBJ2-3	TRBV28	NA	TGTGCCAGCACCTTAGTGGCAGATACGCAGTATTTT	CASTLVADTQYF
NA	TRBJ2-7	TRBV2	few	TGTGCCAGCAGGGAGTTCTACGAGCAGTACTTC	CASREFYEQYF
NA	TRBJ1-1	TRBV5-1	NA	TGCGCCAGCACCACTCGCCCCGGGGGTTCGAACACTGAAGCTTTCTTT	CASTTRPGGSNTEAFF
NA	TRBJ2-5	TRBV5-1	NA	TGCGCCAGCAGCTTGGGGGGACACAATGAAGAGACCCAGTACTTC	CASSLGGHNEETQYF